Below are 17 T cell receptor beta chains sequenced from a single sample in a study of blood T cell repertoires in COVID-19. Data came from immunoSEQ multiplex PCR; TCRdb stores just in-frame clones and leaves some out. The data contain roughly 250,000 clones, approximately 86% of them singletons. The specimen was PBMCs or T cells enriched from blood (not recorded which). The receptors were sampled from a woman aged 40-49 years with acute COVID-19.

The rearrangement links TRBV19 to TRBJ2-1, with D perhaps matching TRBD1 (5 bases). The length of the CDR3 is 16 residues. Trimming took 4 bases from V and 4 from J, leaving 17 bases between them. Germline values: CDR1 LNHDA, CDR2 SQIVND (reference sequence). CDR3 amino acids: CASSTRTNIGYNEQFF. In DNA form, the CDR3 reads TGTGCCAGTAGTACCCGGACAAATATAGGGTACAATGAGCAGTTCTTC.

In DNA form, the CDR3 reads TGCGCCAGCAAAAAGTGGACAGGACAAGAGACCCAGTACTTC. Its protein is CASKKWTGQETQYF. The gene calls are TRBV5-1 and TRBJ2-5, with 7 bases that match TRBD1. The V segment lost 6 bases and the J segment 2 bases; nucleotides outside the gene matches: 7. The CDR3 totals 14 residues. In germline, CDR1 is SGHRS, CDR2 YFSETQ.

The chain couples TRBV6-5 to TRBJ2-1, with D maybe TRBD1 (5 bases). The V gene lost 0 bases and the J gene lost 9 bases, with 12 bases spanning the gap. From germline, CDR1 is MNHEY and CDR2 SVGAGI. The CDR3 loop spans 14 amino acids. The CDR3 DNA reads TGTGCCAGCAGTTACTCATTGACAGACGTTGAGCAGTTCTTC. As protein: CASSYSLTDVEQFF.

The chain couples TRBV13 to TRBJ2-7; 13 bases map to TRBD2. The CDR3 consists of 14 residues. V lost 5 bases to trimming and J lost 2 bases; unmatched junction nucleotides: 0. Germline V gives CDR1 PRHDT, CDR2 FYEKMQ (reference sequence). The CDR3 DNA reads as TGTGCCAGCAGCACTAGCGGGAGGGCCTACGAGCAGTACTTC. This codes for CASSTSGRAYEQYF.

The V gene is TRBV11-2, the J gene TRBJ2-5, with 16 bases matching TRBD2. The ends lost 5 bases at V and 3 bases at J; junction bases unmatched: 3. The germline V gene has CDR1 SGHAT and CDR2 FQNNGV. This CDR3 has 16 residues. In nucleotides, the CDR3 is TGTGCCAGCAGCAGGGGGACTAGCGGGAGGGAAGAGACCCAGTACTTC. Amino acid sequence: CASSRGTSGREETQYF. Using reference TRBV11-2 and TRBJ2-5 for the parts outside the CDR3, the full variable domain is EAGVAQSPRYKIIEKRQSVAFWCNPISGHATLYWYQQILGQGPKLLIQFQNNGVVDDSQLPKDRFSAERLKGVDSTLKIQPAKLEDSAVYLCASSRGTSGREETQYFGPGTRLLVL.

This sequence joins TRBV7-9 and TRBJ2-7, with TRBD1 as a possible D gene (5 bases). V was cut by 1 base and J by 7 bases, with 11 bases left in between. This CDR3 is 13 amino acids long. The germline gives CDR1 SEHNR, CDR2 FQNEAQ (reference sequence). The CDR3, as DNA: TGTGCCAGCAGCTTAGGACAGTGGGGTGAGCAGTACTTC. Its protein is CASSLGQWGEQYF.

The chain combines TRBV28 with TRBJ1-6; 8 bases align to TRBD1. CDR1 and CDR2 (germline): MDHEN, SYDVKM. Trimming cost V 5 bases and J 5 bases; bases outside gene matches: 5. The CDR3 is made up of 15 amino acids. CDR3 region: CASSRTDRDNSPLHF. CDR3 sequence (DNA): TGTGCCAGCAGTCGTACGGACAGGGATAATTCACCCCTCCACTTT.

V and J are TRBV27 and TRBJ1-1, with a possible D match to TRBD1 (5 bases). CDR3 length equals 13 residues. The V end lost 3 bases, the J end lost 4 bases, and 9 bases lay between the germline ends. Germline CDR1 is MNHEY and CDR2 is SMNVEV (reference sequence). This CDR3 reads CASSFGGITEAFF. CDR3 DNA sequence: TGTGCCAGCAGTTTTGGGGGGATCACTGAAGCTTTCTTT.

The rearrangement joins TRBV19 to TRBJ2-2; possible D gene TRBD1, 6 bases. Germline V CDR1 and CDR2: LNHDA, SQIVND (reference sequence). This CDR3 spans 14 amino acids. V lost 4 bases to trimming and J lost 1 base, with 7 bases between them. For the CDR3, the DNA is TGTGCCAGTAGTAAGGACAGGAACACCGGGGAGCTGTTTTTT. This sequence encodes CASSKDRNTGELFF.

This chain joins TRBV7-3 and TRBJ2-1; no clear D gene. Trimming left V 11 bases short and J 0 bases short, with 11 bases between. This CDR3 is 13 amino acids long. From germline, CDR1 is SGHTA and CDR2 FQGTGA. CDR3 region: CASGFASYNEQFF. CDR3 sequence (DNA): TGTGCCTCAGGATTTGCCTCCTACAATGAGCAGTTCTTC.

V and J are TRBV11-3 and TRBJ2-2; TRBD2 is a possible D gene (6 bases). The CDR3 runs to 16 residues. CDR1 SGHNT and CDR2 YENEEA come from the germline V gene. V dropped 4 bases and J dropped 5 bases, with 17 bases sitting between them. CDR3 in DNA: TGTGCCAGCAGCTGGGCCGTGAGGAGCGGGACCGGGGAGCTGTTTTTT. Encoded protein: CASSWAVRSGTGELFF.

The CDR3 sequence is CASGPQGSGANVLTF. CDR3 sequence (DNA): TGTGCTAGTGGACCGCAGGGTTCTGGGGCCAACGTCCTGACTTTC. The chain carries TRBV12-5 and TRBJ2-6; D may be TRBD1 (5 bases). There are 15 residues in the CDR3. Germline V CDR1 and CDR2: LGHNT, FRNRAP. The V gene lost 6 bases and the J gene lost 1 base, with 10 bases spanning the gap.

V gene TRBV11-1 combines with J gene TRBJ2-5; weak D call: TRBD1 (6 bases). Trimming shortened V by 3 bases and J by 5 bases, and 13 bases separated the two germline ends. Germline V gives CDR1 SGHAT, CDR2 FQDESV (reference sequence). This CDR3 contains 14 residues. CDR3 region: CASSFRDTVETQYF. In DNA form, the CDR3 reads TGTGCCAGCAGCTTTCGGGACACGGTGGAGACCCAGTACTTC.

The J gene is TRBJ2-1, the V gene TRBV27, with 12 bases fitting TRBD2. V gave up 5 bases and J gave up 3 bases; unmatched junction bases: 5. Germline values: CDR1 MNHEY, CDR2 SMNVEV (reference sequence). CDR3 length: 16 amino acids. The DNA of the CDR3 is TGTGCCAGCAGTCCGATACTAGCGGGAGGCTACAATGAGCAGTTCTTC. As protein: CASSPILAGGYNEQFF.

This chain links TRBV27 with TRBJ2-4, with 9 bases matching TRBD1. The CDR3 is 14 residues long. CDR1 is MNHEY and CDR2 is SMNVEV in the germline V gene (reference sequence). J gave up 6 bases and V 3 bases, and 3 bases lay outside the gene matches. In DNA, the CDR3 is TGTGCCAGCAGTTTGGACAGGGGTAGAAACATTCAGTACTTC. As protein: CASSLDRGRNIQYF.

The rearrangement links TRBV6-5 to TRBJ2-1; TRBD1 agrees at 9 bases. V shed 8 bases and J 0 bases; nucleotides not matched to a gene: 5. Per the germline V gene, CDR1 is MNHEY and CDR2 is SVGAGI. The CDR3 has 15 amino acids. In DNA form, the CDR3 reads TGTGCCAGCGGGACAGGGCCCACCTCCTACAATGAGCAGTTCTTC. This translates into CASGTGPTSYNEQFF.

The chain carries TRBV27 and TRBJ1-2, with 11 bases lining up with TRBD1. From germline, CDR1 is MNHEY and CDR2 SMNVEV (reference sequence). With 0 bases clipped from V and 6 bases from J, the junction kept 6 bases outside the gene matches. The CDR3 totals 16 residues. The CDR3 DNA sequence: TGTGCCAGCAGTTTATCCGGGACAGGGGGAGTCGATGGCTACACCTTC. Protein product: CASSLSGTGGVDGYTF.